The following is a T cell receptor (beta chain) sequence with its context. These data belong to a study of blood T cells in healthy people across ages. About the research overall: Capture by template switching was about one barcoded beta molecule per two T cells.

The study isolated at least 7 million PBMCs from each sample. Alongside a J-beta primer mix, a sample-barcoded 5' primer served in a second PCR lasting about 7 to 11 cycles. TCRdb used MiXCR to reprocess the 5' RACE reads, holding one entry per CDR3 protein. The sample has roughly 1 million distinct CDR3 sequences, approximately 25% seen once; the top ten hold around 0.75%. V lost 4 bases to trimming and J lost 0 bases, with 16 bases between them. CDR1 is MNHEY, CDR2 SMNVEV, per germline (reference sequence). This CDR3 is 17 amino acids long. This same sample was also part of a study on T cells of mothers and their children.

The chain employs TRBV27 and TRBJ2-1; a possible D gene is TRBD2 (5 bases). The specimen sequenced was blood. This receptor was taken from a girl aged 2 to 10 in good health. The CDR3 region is CASSSRSESGSYNEQFF. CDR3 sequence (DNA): TGTGCCAGCAGTTCTCGTAGCGAAAGTGGCTCCTACAATGAGCAGTTCTTC.